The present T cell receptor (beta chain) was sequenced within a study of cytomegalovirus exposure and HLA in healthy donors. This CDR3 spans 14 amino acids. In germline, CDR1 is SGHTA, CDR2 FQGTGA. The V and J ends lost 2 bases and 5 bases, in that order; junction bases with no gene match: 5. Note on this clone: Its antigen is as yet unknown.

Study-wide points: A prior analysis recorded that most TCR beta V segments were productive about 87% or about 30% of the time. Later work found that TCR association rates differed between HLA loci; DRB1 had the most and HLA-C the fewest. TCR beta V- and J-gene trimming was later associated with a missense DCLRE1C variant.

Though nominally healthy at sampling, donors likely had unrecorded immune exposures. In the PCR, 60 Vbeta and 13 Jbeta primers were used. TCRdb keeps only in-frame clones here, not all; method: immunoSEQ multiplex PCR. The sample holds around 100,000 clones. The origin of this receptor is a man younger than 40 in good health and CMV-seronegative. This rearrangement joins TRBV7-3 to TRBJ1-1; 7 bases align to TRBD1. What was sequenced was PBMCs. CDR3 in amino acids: CASSLQGGGTEAFF. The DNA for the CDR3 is TGTGCCAGCAGCTTACAGGGGGGTGGGACTGAAGCTTTCTTT.